This T cell receptor beta chain derives from a study of cytomegalovirus exposure and HLA in healthy donors. Findings and limits, study-wide: Indistinguishable V segments, including TRBV6-2 and TRBV6-3, were excluded. HLA restriction was apparent for most CMV-associated TCR beta chains in a later analysis. An analysis done earlier found most TCR beta V segments productive about 87% or about 30% of the time.

The PCR had 60 Vbeta and 13 Jbeta primers. Only in-frame clones appear in the TCRdb table, and some are missing; sequencing was by immunoSEQ multiplex PCR. This table has under 150,000 clones, 78% appearing once. A note on this clone: The antigen is not known.

Germline V gives CDR1 SGHAT, CDR2 FQNNGV. The CDR3 is 16 residues long. V was clipped by 1 base and J by 1 base, with 13 bases between them. The TCR sequence derives from a woman in her forties in good health and CMV-seronegative. Sequencing was carried out using PBMCs. The chain links TRBV11-2 to TRBJ2-5; D might be TRBD2 (6 bases). CDR3 amino acids: CASSLGGRGIQETQYF. The CDR3 DNA sequence: TGTGCCAGCAGCTTAGGTGGGCGGGGAATCCAAGAGACCCAGTACTTC.